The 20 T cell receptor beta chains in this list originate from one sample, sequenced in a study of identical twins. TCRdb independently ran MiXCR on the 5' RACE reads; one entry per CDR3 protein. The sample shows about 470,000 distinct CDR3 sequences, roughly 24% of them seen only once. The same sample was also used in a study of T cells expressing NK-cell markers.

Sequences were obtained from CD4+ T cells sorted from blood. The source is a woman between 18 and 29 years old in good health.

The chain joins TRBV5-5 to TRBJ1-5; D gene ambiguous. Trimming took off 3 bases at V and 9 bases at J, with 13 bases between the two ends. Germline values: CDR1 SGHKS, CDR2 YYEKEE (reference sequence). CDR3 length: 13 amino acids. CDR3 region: CASSSEGFGPQHF. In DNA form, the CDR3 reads TGTGCCAGCAGCTCGGAAGGCTTTGGGCCCCAGCATTTT.

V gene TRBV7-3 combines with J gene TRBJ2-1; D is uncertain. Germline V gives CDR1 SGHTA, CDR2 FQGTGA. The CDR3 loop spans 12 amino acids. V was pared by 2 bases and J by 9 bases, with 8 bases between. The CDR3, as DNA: TGTGCCAGCAGCTTAGGGGATACTGAGCAGTTCTTC. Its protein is CASSLGDTEQFF.

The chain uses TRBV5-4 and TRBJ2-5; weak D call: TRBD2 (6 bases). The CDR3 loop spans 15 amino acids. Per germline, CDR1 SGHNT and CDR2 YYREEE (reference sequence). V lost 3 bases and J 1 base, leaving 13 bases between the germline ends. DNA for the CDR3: TGTGCCAGCAGCTCTTCTTTCGGGGGCCAAGAGACCCAGTACTTC. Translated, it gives CASSSSFGGQETQYF.

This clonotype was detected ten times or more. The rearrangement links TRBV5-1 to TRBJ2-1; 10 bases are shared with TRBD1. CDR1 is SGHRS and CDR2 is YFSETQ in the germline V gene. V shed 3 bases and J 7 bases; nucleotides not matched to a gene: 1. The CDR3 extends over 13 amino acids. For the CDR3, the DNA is TGCGCCAGCAGCTCGGGACAGGGGAATGAGCAGTTCTTC. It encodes CASSSGQGNEQFF.

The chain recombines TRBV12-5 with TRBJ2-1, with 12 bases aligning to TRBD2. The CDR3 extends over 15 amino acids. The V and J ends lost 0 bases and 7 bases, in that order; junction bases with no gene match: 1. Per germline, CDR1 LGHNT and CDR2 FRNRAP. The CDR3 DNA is TGTGCTAGTGGTTTGGTAGGGACTAGCGGGAATGAGCAGTTCTTC. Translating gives CASGLVGTSGNEQFF.

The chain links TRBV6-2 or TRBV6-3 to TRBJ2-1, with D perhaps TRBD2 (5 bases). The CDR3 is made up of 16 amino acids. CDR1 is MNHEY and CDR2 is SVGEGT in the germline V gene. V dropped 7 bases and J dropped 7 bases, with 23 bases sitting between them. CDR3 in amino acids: CASINLPGRLGNEQFF. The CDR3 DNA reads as TGTGCCAGCATTAACCTCCCGGGAAGGTTGGGGAATGAGCAGTTCTTC.

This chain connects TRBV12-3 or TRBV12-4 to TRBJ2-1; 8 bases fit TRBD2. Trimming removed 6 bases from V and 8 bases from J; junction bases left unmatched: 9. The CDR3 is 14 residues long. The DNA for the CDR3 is TGTGCCAGCAGAGTAGCGGGACTCAGCGATGAGCAGTTCTTC. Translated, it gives CASRVAGLSDEQFF.

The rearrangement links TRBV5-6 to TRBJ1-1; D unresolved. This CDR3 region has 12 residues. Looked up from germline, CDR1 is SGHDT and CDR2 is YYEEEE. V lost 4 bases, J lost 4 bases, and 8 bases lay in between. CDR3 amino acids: CASSRSPTEAFF. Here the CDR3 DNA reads TGTGCCAGCAGCCGCAGTCCCACTGAAGCTTTCTTT.

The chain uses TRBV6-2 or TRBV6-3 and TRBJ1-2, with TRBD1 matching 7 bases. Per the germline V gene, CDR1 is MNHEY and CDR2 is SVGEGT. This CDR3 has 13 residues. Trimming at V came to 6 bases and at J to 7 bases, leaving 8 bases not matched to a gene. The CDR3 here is CASRAGGGGGYTF. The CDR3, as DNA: TGTGCCAGCAGAGCAGGGGGAGGAGGTGGCTACACCTTC.

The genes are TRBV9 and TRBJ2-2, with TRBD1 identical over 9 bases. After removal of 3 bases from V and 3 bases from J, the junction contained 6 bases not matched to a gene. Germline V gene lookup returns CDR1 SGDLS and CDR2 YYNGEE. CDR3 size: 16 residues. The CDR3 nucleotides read TGTGCCAGCAGCGAGTACAGGGGGCTAGACACCGGGGAGCTGTTTTTT. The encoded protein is CASSEYRGLDTGELFF.

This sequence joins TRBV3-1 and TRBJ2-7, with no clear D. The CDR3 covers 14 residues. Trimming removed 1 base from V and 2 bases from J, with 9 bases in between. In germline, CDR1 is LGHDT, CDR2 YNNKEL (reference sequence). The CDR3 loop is CASSQGIVAYEQYF. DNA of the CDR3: TGTGCCAGCAGCCAAGGGATCGTGGCCTACGAGCAGTACTTC.

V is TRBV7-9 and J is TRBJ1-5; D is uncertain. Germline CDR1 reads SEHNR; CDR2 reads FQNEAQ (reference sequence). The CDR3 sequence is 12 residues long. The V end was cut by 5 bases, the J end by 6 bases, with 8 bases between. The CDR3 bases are TGTGCCAGCAGCCCCCTGAGTCAGCCCCAGCATTTT. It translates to CASSPLSQPQHF.

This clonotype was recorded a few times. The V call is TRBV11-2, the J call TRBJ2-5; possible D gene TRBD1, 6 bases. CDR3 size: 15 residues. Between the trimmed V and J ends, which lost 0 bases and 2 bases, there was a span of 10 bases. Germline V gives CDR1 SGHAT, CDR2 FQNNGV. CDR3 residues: CASSLEYRAQETQYF. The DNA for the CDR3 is TGTGCCAGCAGCTTAGAATACAGGGCGCAAGAGACCCAGTACTTC.

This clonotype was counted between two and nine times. CDR3 residues: CASSLGYSHNNEQFF. The CDR3 DNA follows: TGTGCCAGCAGTCTGGGGTACTCCCACAACAATGAGCAGTTCTTC. The genes are TRBV6-1 and TRBJ2-1; D unresolved. The V end lost 5 bases, the J end lost 5 bases, and 16 bases lay between the germline ends. The CDR3 has 15 amino acids. The germline gives CDR1 MNHNS, CDR2 SASEGT.

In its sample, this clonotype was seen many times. The CDR3 region has the DNA TGTGCCAGCACCAGGGGTGCGAATCAGCCCCAGCATTTT. Its protein is CASTRGANQPQHF. This rearrangement joins TRBV7-9 to TRBJ1-5; D is perhaps TRBD1 (6 bases). The CDR3 runs 13 residues. Trimming took 7 bases from V and 4 from J, leaving 11 bases between them. Germline V gene sequence: CDR1 SEHNR, CDR2 FQNEAQ (reference sequence). Variable domain in full (rest from reference TRBV7-9 and TRBJ1-5): DTGVSQNPRHKITKRGQNVTFRCDPISEHNRLYWYRQTLGQGPEFLTYFQNEAQLEKSRLLSDRFSAERPKGSFSTLEIQRTEQGDSAMYLCASTRGANQPQHFGDGTRLSIL.

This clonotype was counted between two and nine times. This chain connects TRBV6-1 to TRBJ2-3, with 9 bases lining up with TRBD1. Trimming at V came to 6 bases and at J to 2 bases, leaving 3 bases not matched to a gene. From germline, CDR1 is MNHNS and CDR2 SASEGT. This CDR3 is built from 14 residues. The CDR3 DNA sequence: TGTGCCAGCAGCAGGGACAGGGCCACAGATACGCAGTATTTT. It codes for CASSRDRATDTQYF.

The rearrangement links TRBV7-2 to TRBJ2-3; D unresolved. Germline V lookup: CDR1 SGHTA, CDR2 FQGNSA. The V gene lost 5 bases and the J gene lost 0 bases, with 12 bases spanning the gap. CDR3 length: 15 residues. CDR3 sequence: CASSQVAASTDTQYF. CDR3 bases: TGTGCCAGCAGCCAAGTAGCAGCTAGCACAGATACGCAGTATTTT.

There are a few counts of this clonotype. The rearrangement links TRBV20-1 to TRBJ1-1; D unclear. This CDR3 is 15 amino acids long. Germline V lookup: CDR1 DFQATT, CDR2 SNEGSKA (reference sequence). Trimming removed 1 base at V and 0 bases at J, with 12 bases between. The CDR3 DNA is TGCAGTGCTAGAGTTCCCGGACTCATGAACACTGAAGCTTTCTTT. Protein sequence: CSARVPGLMNTEAFF.

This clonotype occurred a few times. For the CDR3, the DNA is TGTGCCAGCAGGGCTAGCGGTGTCGGGGAGCTGTTTTTT. Protein sequence: CASRASGVGELFF. This chain links TRBV14 with TRBJ2-2; 7 bases match TRBD2. V was pared by 6 bases and J by 7 bases, with 5 bases of the junction left unmatched. The CDR3 length is 13 residues. CDR1 is SGHDN, CDR2 FVKESK, per germline.

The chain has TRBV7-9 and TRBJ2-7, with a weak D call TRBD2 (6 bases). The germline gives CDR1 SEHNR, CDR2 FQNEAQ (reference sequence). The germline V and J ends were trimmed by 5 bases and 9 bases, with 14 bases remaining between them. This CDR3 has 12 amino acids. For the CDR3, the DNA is TGTGCCAGCAGCCCTACGGGAGACGGGCAGTACTTC. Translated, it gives CASSPTGDGQYF. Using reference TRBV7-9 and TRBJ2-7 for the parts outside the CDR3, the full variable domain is DTGVSQNPRHKITKRGQNVTFRCDPISEHNRLYWYRQTLGQGPEFLTYFQNEAQLEKSRLLSDRFSAERPKGSFSTLEIQRTEQGDSAMYLCASSPTGDGQYFGPGTRLTVT.